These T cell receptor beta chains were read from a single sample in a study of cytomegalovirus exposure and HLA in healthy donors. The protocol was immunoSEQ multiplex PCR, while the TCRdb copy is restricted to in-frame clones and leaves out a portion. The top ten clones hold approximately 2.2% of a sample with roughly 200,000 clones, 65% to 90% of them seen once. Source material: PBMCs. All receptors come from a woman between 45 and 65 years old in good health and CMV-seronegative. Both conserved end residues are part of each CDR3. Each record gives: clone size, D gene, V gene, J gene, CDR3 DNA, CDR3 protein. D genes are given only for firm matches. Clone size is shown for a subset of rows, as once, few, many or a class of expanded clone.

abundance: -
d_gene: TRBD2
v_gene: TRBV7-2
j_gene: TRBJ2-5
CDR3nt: TGTGCCAGCACTTCATCGGGGACTAGCAGCGAGACCCAGTACTTC
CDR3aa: CASTSSGTSSETQYF

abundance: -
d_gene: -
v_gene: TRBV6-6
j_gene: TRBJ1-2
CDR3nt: TGTGCCAGCAGTTACTCTAGGGGGAACTATGGCTACACCTTC
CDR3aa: CASSYSRGNYGYTF

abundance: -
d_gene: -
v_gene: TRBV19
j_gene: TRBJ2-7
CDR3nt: TGTGCCAGTAGTATTGGAGGGAGCTCCTACGAGCAGTACTTC
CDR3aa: CASSIGGSSYEQYF

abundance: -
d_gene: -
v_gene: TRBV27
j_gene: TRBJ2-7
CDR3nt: TGTGCCAGCAGTTTATCAGGGACACCTTACGGGGAGCAGTACTTC
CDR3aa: CASSLSGTPYGEQYF

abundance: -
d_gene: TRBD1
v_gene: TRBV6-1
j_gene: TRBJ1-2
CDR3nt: TGTGCCAGCAGTGAACCCGGACAGGGTAACTATGGCTACACCTTC
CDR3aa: CASSEPGQGNYGYTF

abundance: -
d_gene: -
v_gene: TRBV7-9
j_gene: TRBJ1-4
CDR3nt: TGTGCCAGCAGCTTATATCCTAATGAAAAACTGTTTTTT
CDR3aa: CASSLYPNEKLFF

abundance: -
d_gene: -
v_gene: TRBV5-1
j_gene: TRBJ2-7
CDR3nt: TGCGCCAGCAGCTTGACAGGGCCCTCCTACGAGCAGTACTTC
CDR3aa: CASSLTGPSYEQYF

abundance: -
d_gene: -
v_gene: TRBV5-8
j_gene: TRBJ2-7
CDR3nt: TGTGCCGACGACTCCCCTAGTACGGGGGAGCAGTACTTC
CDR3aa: CADDSPSTGEQYF

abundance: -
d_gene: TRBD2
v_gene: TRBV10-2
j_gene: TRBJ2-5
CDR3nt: TGCGCCAGCAGTGAGTTCGGACTAGCGGGAGATACGTACCAAGAGACCCAGTACTTC
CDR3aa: CASSEFGLAGDTYQETQYF

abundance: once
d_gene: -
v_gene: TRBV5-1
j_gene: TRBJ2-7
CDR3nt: TGCGCCAGCAGCCGGTGGGGAGCCTACGAGCAGTACTTC
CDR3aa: CASSRWGAYEQYF

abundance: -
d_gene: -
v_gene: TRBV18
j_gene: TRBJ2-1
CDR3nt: TGTGCCAGCTCACCATCACGGGATGAGCAGTTCTTC
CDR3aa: CASSPSRDEQFF

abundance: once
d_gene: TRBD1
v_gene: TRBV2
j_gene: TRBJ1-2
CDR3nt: TGTGCCAGCAGTGGGGCCGGGACAGGGGACGGCTACACCTTC
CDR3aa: CASSGAGTGDGYTF

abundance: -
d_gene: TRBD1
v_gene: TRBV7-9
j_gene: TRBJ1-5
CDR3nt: TGTGCCAGCAGCAAAACAGGGGATCGCAATCAGCCCCAGCATTTT
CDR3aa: CASSKTGDRNQPQHF

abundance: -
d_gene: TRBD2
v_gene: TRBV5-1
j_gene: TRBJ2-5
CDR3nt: TGCGCCAGCAGCTTCAGCGGGAGGGAAGAGACCCAGTACTTC
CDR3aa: CASSFSGREETQYF

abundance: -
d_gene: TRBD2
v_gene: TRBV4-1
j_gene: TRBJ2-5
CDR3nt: TGCGCCAGCAGCCAAAATTTAGGGAGGGCCCAAGAGACCCAGTACTTC
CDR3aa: CASSQNLGRAQETQYF

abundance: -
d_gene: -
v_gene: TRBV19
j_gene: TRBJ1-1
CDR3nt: TGTGCCAGTTTACCGGGAGGGGTGAACACTGAAGCTTTCTTT
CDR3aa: CASLPGGVNTEAFF

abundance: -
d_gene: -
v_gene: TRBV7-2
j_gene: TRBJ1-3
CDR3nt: TGTGCCAGCAGCCCACAGGGAATCTCTGGAAACACCATATATTTT
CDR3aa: CASSPQGISGNTIYF

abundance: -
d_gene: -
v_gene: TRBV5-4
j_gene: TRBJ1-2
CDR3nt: TGTGCCAGCAGCCCAACAGGGAACTATGGCTACACCTTC
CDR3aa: CASSPTGNYGYTF

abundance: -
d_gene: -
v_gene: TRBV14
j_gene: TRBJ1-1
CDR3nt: TGTGCCAGCAGCCCACAGACAGGCCGGAACACTGAAGCTTTCTTT
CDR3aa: CASSPQTGRNTEAFF

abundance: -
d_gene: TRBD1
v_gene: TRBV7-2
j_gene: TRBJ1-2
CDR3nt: TGTGCCAGCAGCCTTCGGGACAGACCTAACTATGGCTACACCTTC
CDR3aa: CASSLRDRPNYGYTF

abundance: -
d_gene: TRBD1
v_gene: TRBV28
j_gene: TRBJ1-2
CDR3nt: TGTGCCAGCACCTCCCCAGGGGGAGGAGGCTACACCTTC
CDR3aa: CASTSPGGGGYTF

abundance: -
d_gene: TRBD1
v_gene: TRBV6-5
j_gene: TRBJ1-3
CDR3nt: TGTGCCAGCAGCTTGACAGGGTTTGGTGGAAACACCATATATTTT
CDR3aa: CASSLTGFGGNTIYF

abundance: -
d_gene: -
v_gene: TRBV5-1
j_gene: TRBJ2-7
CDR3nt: TGCGCCAGCAGCGCCGGGACTCTAGCCATCTACGAGCAGTACTTC
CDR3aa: CASSAGTLAIYEQYF

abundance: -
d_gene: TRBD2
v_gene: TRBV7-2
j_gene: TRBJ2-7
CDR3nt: TGTGCCAGCAGCCTCGGACTAGCGGAAACCGCCTACGAGCAGTACTTC
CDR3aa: CASSLGLAETAYEQYF

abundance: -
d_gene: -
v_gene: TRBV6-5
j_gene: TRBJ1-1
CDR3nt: TGTGCCAGCACCCGGAACCGGGGTAACACTGAAGCTTTCTTT
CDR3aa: CASTRNRGNTEAFF

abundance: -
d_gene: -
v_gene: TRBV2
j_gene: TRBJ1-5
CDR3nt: TGTGCCAGCAGTGCTCGCAGGGGTAGCAATCAGCCCCAGCATTTT
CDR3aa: CASSARRGSNQPQHF

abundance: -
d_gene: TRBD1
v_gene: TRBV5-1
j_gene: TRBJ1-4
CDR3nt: TGCGCCAGCAGCTTGCGGACAGGGGGGGAAAAACTGTTTTTT
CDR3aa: CASSLRTGGEKLFF

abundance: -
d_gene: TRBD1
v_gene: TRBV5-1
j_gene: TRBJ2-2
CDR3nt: TGCGCCAGCAGCTCCCCGGGACAGGCGAACACCGGGGAGCTGTTTTTT
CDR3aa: CASSSPGQANTGELFF

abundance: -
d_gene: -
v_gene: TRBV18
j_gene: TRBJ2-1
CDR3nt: TGTGCCAGCTCACCATCGACAGGGAGGGAGCAGTTCTTC
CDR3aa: CASSPSTGREQFF

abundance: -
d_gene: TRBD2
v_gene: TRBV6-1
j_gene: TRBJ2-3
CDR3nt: TGTGCCAGCAGTGAAAGGGCGGGAGCCGGCACAGATACGCAGTATTTT
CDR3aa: CASSERAGAGTDTQYF

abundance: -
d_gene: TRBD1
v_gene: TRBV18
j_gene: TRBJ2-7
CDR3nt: TGTGCCAGCTCACAGGGACAGGGGGCTTACGAGCAGTACTTC
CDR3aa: CASSQGQGAYEQYF

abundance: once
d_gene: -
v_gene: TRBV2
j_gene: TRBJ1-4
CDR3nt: TGTGCCAGCCTAACTGCAACTAATGAAAAACTGTTTTTT
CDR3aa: CASLTATNEKLFF

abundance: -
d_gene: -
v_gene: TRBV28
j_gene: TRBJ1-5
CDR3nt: TGTGCCAGCAGGATACAGGATTATAGCAATCAGCCCCAGCATTTT
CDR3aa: CASRIQDYSNQPQHF

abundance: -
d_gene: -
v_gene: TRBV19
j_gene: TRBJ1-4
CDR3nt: TGTGCCAGCCGTCGGGGGGAAAAACTGTTTTTT
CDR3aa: CASRRGEKLFF

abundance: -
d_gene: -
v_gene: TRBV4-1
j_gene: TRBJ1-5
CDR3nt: TGCGCCAGCAGCGCTATGACAGTGAGCAATCAGCCCCAGCATTTT
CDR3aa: CASSAMTVSNQPQHF

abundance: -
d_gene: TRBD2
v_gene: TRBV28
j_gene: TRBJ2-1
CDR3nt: TGTGCCAGCAAGGGCCCTAGCGGGAGGCCCAGTGAACCCGAGCAGTTCTTC
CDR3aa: CASKGPSGRPSEPEQFF

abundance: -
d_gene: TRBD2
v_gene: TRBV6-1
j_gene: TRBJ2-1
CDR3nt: TGTGCCAGCAGGGGAAGACTAGCGGACTTTAATGAGCAGTTCTTC
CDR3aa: CASRGRLADFNEQFF

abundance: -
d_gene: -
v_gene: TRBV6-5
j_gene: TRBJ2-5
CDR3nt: TGTGCCAGCAGGGCGCGACAGGACCAAGAGACCCAGTACTTC
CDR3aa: CASRARQDQETQYF

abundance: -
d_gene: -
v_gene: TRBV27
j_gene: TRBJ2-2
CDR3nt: TGTGCCAGCAGTTGGAGGGTTAGCACCGGGGAGCTGTTTTTT
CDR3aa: CASSWRVSTGELFF

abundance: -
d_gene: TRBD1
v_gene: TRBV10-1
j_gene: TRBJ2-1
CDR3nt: TGCGCCAGCAGTGAGGACAGGGGGCTAGGGAATGAGCAGTTCTTC
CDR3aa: CASSEDRGLGNEQFF

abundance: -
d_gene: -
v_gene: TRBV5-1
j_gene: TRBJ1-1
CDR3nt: TGCGCCAGCAGCTCCGGAGGGCCGAACACTGAAGCTTTCTTT
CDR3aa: CASSSGGPNTEAFF

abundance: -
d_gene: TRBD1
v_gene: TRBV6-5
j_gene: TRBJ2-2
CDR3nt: TGTGCCAGCAGCCAGCAGGGGGCGGTCACCGGGGAGCTGTTTTTT
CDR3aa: CASSQQGAVTGELFF

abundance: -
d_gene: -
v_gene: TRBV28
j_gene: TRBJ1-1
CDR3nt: TGTGCTCCCTACACTGAAGCTTTCTTT
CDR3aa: CAPYTEAFF

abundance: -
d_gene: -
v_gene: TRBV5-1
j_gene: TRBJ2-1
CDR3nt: TGCGCCAGCAGCCGGGACTGGTCCTACAATGAGCAGTTCTTC
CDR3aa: CASSRDWSYNEQFF

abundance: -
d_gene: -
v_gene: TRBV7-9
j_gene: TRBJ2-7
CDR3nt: TGTGCCAGCAGCTTCGGGAGCTCCTACGAGCAGTACTTC
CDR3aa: CASSFGSSYEQYF

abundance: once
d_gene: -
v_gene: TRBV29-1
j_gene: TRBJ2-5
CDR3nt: TGCAGCGTTCCCAGACAAGAGACCCAGTACTTC
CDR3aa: CSVPRQETQYF

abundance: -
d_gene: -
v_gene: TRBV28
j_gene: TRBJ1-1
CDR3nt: TGTGCCAGCAGTCATAGGGGAATCCACACTGAAGCTTTCTTT
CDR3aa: CASSHRGIHTEAFF

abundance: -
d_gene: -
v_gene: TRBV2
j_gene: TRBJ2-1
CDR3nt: TGTGCCAGCGGGAGTCTGGGGATAGTGCAGTTCTTC
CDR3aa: CASGSLGIVQFF

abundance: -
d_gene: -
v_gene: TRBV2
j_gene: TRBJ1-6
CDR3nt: TGTGCCAGCAGTGAAGCCCGGGGGAAAGGTTCACCCCTCCACTTT
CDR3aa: CASSEARGKGSPLHF

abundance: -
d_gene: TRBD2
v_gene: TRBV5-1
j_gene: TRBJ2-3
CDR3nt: TGCGCCAGCAGCTTGGCGGGACTAGCGGGAGGGCCCACAACGCAGTATTTT
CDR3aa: CASSLAGLAGGPTTQYF

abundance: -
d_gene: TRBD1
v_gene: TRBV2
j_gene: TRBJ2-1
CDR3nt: TGTGCCAGCAGGGAAGACAGGGGCCCAAATGAGCAGTTCTTC
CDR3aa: CASREDRGPNEQFF

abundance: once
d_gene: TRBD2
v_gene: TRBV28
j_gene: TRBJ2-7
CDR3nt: TGTGCCAGCAGGTTAGCGGGAGCGAACTATTACGAGCAGTACTTC
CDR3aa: CASRLAGANYYEQYF

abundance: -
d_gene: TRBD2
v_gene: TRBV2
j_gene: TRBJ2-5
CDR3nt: TGTGCCAGCCGACACGACCGGACTAGGCGGGTGGAAGAGACCCAGTACTTC
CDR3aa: CASRHDRTRRVEETQYF

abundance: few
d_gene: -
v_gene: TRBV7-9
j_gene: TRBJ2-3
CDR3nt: TGTGCCAGCAGCTTACGGCAGACAGGATTTCCGCAGTATTTT
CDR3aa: CASSLRQTGFPQYF